Below are 19 T cell receptor beta chains sequenced from a single sample in a study of Graves' ophthalmopathy and Graves' hyperthyroidism. Beta-chain TCR CDR3 regions were amplified from RNA transcripts. First-round RT-PCR employed HTBI primers, with a second-round multiplex PCR after it. TCRdb re-analysed the multiplex PCR reads in MiXCR, keeping a single row per CDR3 protein. The data hold roughly 380,000 distinct CDR3 sequences, with over 15% observed a single time. The source material was peripheral blood. The receptors were sampled from a woman between 18 and 29 years old with stable Graves' hyperthyroidism.

This clonotype was detected ten times or more. The CDR3 region is CASSLLTDSYEQYF. DNA of the CDR3: TGCGCCAGCAGCTTATTAACGGATTCCTACGAGCAGTACTTC. This rearrangement joins TRBV5-1 to TRBJ2-7, with D unresolved. Germline lookup yields CDR1 SGHRS and CDR2 YFSETQ. The V end lost 2 bases, the J end lost 1 base, and 10 bases lay between the germline ends. CDR3 length: 14 residues.

This clonotype showed up many times. The genes are TRBV27 and TRBJ2-7, with TRBD2 matching 14 bases. The germline V gene encodes CDR1 MNHEY and CDR2 SMNVEV (reference sequence). V lost 6 bases and J lost 0; bases outside the gene matches: 10. This CDR3 region has 18 residues. The CDR3 region is CASSQGLAGGITSYEQYF. The CDR3 DNA sequence: TGTGCCAGCAGCCAAGGACTAGCGGGGGGTATAACCTCCTACGAGCAGTACTTC.

V and J are TRBV3-1 and TRBJ2-7; 7 bases agree with TRBD1. With V trimmed by 4 bases and J by 5 bases, 8 bases remained unmatched. The CDR3 consists of 14 residues. Germline CDR1 and CDR2: LGHDT and YNNKEL (reference sequence). The CDR3 sequence: CASSPSDRAHEQYF. CDR3 nucleotides: TGTGCCAGCAGCCCTTCAGACAGGGCCCACGAGCAGTACTTC.

This clonotype showed up just once. The chain links TRBV27 to TRBJ1-2; 11 nucleotides match TRBD1. This CDR3 contains 16 residues. Germline V CDR1 and CDR2: MNHEY, SMNVEV (reference sequence). Losses at the gene ends were 2 bases for V and 8 bases for J; bases not matched to a gene: 10. The CDR3 is CASSLIFGQGAQGYTF. CDR3 nucleotide sequence: TGTGCCAGCAGTTTAATCTTCGGACAGGGGGCGCAAGGCTACACCTTC.

This clonotype turned up a few times. The rearrangement uses TRBV6-2 or TRBV6-3 and TRBJ1-2; TRBD1 matches at 10 bases. J lost 2 bases, V lost 7 bases, and 4 bases had no gene match. CDR1 and CDR2 (germline): MNHEY, SVGEGT. The CDR3 loop spans 14 amino acids. CDR3 residues: CASNDRGRNYGYTF. The CDR3 DNA reads as TGTGCCAGCAATGACAGGGGGCGGAACTATGGCTACACCTTC.

This clonotype appeared many times. The chain employs TRBV12-3 or TRBV12-4 and TRBJ1-2, with a tentative D call TRBD1 (5 bases). V shed 6 bases and J shed 7 bases, with 18 bases lying between them. This CDR3 spans 14 amino acids. As DNA, the CDR3 is TGTGCCAGCAGAGTACCCAGGGACGCCTCTGGCTACACCTTC. This translates into CASRVPRDASGYTF.

This clonotype was observed many times. The chain employs TRBV6-5 and TRBJ2-7, with D perhaps matching TRBD1 (6 bases). Deletions cut 11 bases from V and 2 bases from J, with 22 bases between. From germline, CDR1 is MNHEY and CDR2 SVGAGI. This CDR3 contains 15 residues. The DNA for the CDR3 is TGTGCCGGGCGTTACAGGGAAGCCCCCACCTACGAGCAGTACTTC. This encodes CAGRYREAPTYEQYF.

The V gene is TRBV9, the J gene TRBJ1-1; D is possibly TRBD1 (5 bases). The V gene lost 2 bases and the J gene lost 5 bases, with 10 bases spanning the gap. This CDR3 is built from 13 residues. The germline CDR1 and CDR2 sequences are SGDLS and YYNGEE. The CDR3: CASSVGGETEAFF. CDR3 nucleotide sequence: TGTGCCAGCAGCGTGGGGGGGGAGACTGAAGCTTTCTTT.

This clonotype was counted at least ten times. This chain joins TRBV9 and TRBJ2-2, with a tentative D call TRBD2 (5 bases). The CDR3 is 17 residues long. The germline gives CDR1 SGDLS, CDR2 YYNGEE. The ends were cut back, 6 bases at V and 0 bases at J, with 18 bases in the middle. CDR3 residues: CASKPGGTVSNTGELFF. CDR3 nucleotide sequence: TGTGCCAGCAAACCCGGAGGCACCGTATCGAACACCGGGGAGCTGTTTTTT. Supplemented by reference TRBV9 and TRBJ2-2, the full variable domain reads DSGVTQTPKHLITATGQRVTLRCSPRSGDLSVYWYQQSLDQGLQFLIQYYNGEERAKGNILERFSAQQFPDLHSELNLSSLELGDSALYFCASKPGGTVSNTGELFFGEGSRLTVL.

This clonotype came up many times. The rearrangement joins TRBV15 to TRBJ1-1; D is perhaps TRBD1 (5 bases). The CDR3 sequence is 12 residues long. V lost 4 bases to trimming and J lost 3 bases, with 6 bases between them. In germline, CDR1 is LNHNV, CDR2 YYDKDF (reference sequence). CDR3 nucleotide sequence: TGTGCCACCAGCATCAGGGACACTGAAGCTTTCTTT. Translated: CATSIRDTEAFF.

This clonotype was detected many times. Here the CDR3 DNA reads TGTGCCAGCAGGATAGGAACTGATAACTATAATTCACCCCTCCACTTT. It yields the protein CASRIGTDNYNSPLHF. The rearrangement links TRBV2 to TRBJ1-6; the D is unclear. The CDR3 sequence is 16 residues long. V lost 6 bases, J lost 3 bases, and 15 bases lay in between. Germline lookup yields CDR1 SNHLY and CDR2 FYNNEI.

At least ten counts were recorded for this clonotype. The chain links TRBV27 to TRBJ2-2; 10 bases are shared with TRBD1. This CDR3 region has 14 residues. J was trimmed by 5 bases and V by 6 bases; bases with no gene match: 3. CDR1 is MNHEY, CDR2 SMNVEV, per germline (reference sequence). DNA for the CDR3: TGTGCCAGCAGAGGACAGGGGGGAACCGGGGAGCTGTTTTTT. Encoded protein: CASRGQGGTGELFF.

This clonotype was seen at least ten times. The J gene is TRBJ1-6, the V gene TRBV27; a possible D gene is TRBD1 (5 bases). V was cut by 6 bases and J by 1 base, with 25 bases left in between. CDR1 is MNHEY and CDR2 is SMNVEV in the germline V gene (reference sequence). This CDR3 has 20 amino acids. CDR3 sequence: CASRPDLPGHPRSYNSPLHF. The CDR3, as DNA: TGTGCCAGCAGACCGGATCTTCCAGGGCACCCTCGATCCTATAATTCACCCCTCCACTTT.

This clonotype showed up just a few times. The chain recombines TRBV5-1 with TRBJ2-7; 7 nucleotides line up with TRBD1. V lost 2 bases to trimming and J lost 2 bases; unmatched junction nucleotides: 7. In germline, CDR1 is SGHRS, CDR2 YFSETQ. The CDR3 consists of 15 residues. This CDR3 is CASSFGTVPTYEQYF. CDR3 coding DNA: TGCGCCAGCAGCTTCGGGACAGTCCCGACCTACGAGCAGTACTTC.

This clonotype was seen a few times. The chain couples TRBV7-2 to TRBJ2-1, with 13 bases fitting TRBD2. Germline loops: CDR1 SGHTA, CDR2 FQGNSA. The CDR3 spans 19 residues. V was clipped by 0 bases and J by 4 bases; unmatched bases: 9. This CDR3 reads CASSLAVRLAGGGYNEQFF. Here the CDR3 DNA reads TGTGCCAGCAGCTTAGCTGTCCGACTAGCGGGGGGTGGTTACAATGAGCAGTTCTTC.

This clonotype has a count of ten or more. The chain couples TRBV15 to TRBJ1-1, with D possibly matching TRBD1 (6 bases). Germline-derived CDR1 and CDR2 are LNHNV and YYDKDF (reference sequence). The CDR3 is 15 amino acids. Trimming cost V 0 bases and J 1 base, with 9 bases left between them. CDR3 coding DNA: TGTGCCACCAGCAGAGACGGGGGCCGGAACACTGAAGCTTTCTTT. This encodes CATSRDGGRNTEAFF.

This clonotype was counted once. The chain couples TRBV6-7 to TRBJ1-5; maybe TRBD1 (5 bases). TRBV6-7 is classed as an ORF, of uncertain function. The CDR3 is 18 amino acids. Deletions cut 0 bases from V and 3 bases from J, with 18 bases between. The CDR3 bases are TGTGCCAGCAGTTACTCGAAGTGTCTCAGGGATACCAATCAGCCCCAGCATTTT. Protein product: CASSYSKCLRDTNQPQHF.

Concerning this clonotype: A much larger clone lies a single base off, so this may be a read error. This chain uses TRBV10-3 with TRBJ2-5, with 8 positions matching TRBD1. The CDR3 contains 14 residues. Germline V gene sequence: CDR1 ENHRY, CDR2 SYGVKD. CDR3 sequence reads: CAISEPGGQETQHF. CDR3 bases: TGTGCCATCAGTGAGCCAGGGGGCCAAGAGACCCAGCACTTC.

This chain links TRBV7-9 with TRBJ2-2, with D tentatively TRBD1 (6 bases). The V end lost 10 bases, the J end lost 1 base, and 13 bases lay between the germline ends. Germline V CDR1 and CDR2: SEHNR, FQNEAQ (reference sequence). This CDR3 has 14 amino acids. DNA for the CDR3: TGTGCCATACAGAAAGGGGGGAACACCGGGGAGCTGTTTTTT. Amino acid sequence: CAIQKGGNTGELFF.